A selection of T cell receptor beta chains follows, all from one sample in a study of CD8+CD57+ T cells in acquired aplastic anemia. TCRdb processed the reads anew with MiXCR; each CDR3 protein has one entry. The repertoire includes about 470,000 distinct CDR3 sequences, around 33% of them detected once, and 0.75% to 0.95% sits in the top ten. What was sequenced was sorted CD4+, CD8+, or CD8+CD57+ T cells (not recorded which) from PBMCs. The origin of the receptors is a human donor with aplastic anemia. Each CDR3 is given with its conserved first and last residue. Each record gives: V gene, clone size, D gene, J gene, CDR3 DNA, CDR3 protein. A D gene is named only where the DNA matches it firmly. Not all rows give a size; the values are once, few, many and, for expanded clones, a class.

V: TRBV24-1
size: many
D: TRBD1
J: TRBJ2-1
DNA: TGTGCCACCAGTGATCGGAACGAGGGGACAGGGTTGTACAATGAGCAGTTCTTC
CDR3: CATSDRNEGTGLYNEQFF

V: TRBV9
size: few
D: .
J: TRBJ2-2
DNA: TGTGCCAGCAGCATGGCCCGTGGGGGGAACACCGGGGAGCTGTTTTTT
CDR3: CASSMARGGNTGELFF

V: TRBV19
size: many
D: .
J: TRBJ2-6
DNA: TGTGCCAGTAGTATATCACCTGGGGCCAACGTCCTGACTTTC
CDR3: CASSISPGANVLTF

V: TRBV15
size: many
D: .
J: TRBJ2-2
DNA: TGTGCCACCAGCAGAGATGCACCGAACACCGGGGAGCTGTTTTTT
CDR3: CATSRDAPNTGELFF

V: TRBV20-1
size: few
D: TRBD2
J: TRBJ2-1
DNA: TGCAGTGCAAGTTCTAGCGGGAGGTTATTGGGTGAGCAGTTCTTC
CDR3: CSASSSGRLLGEQFF

V: TRBV20-1
size: many
D: .
J: TRBJ1-2
DNA: TGCAGTGCTAGTTTAGCCAGTAACTATGGCTACACCTTC
CDR3: CSASLASNYGYTF

V: TRBV6-5
size: few
D: .
J: TRBJ2-7
DNA: TGTGCCAGCAGTTCCCCGACAGCCCCATTGAACGAGCAGTACTTC
CDR3: CASSSPTAPLNEQYF

V: TRBV6-4
size: .
D: .
J: TRBJ2-5
DNA: TGTGCCAGCAGTCTGGGGATGGGGGAGACCCAGTACTTC
CDR3: CASSLGMGETQYF

V: TRBV20-1
size: .
D: TRBD2
J: TRBJ2-7
DNA: TGCAGTCCTTTAGCGGGAGGGCTTGTTTCCTACGAGCAGTACTTC
CDR3: CSPLAGGLVSYEQYF

V: TRBV10-3
size: .
D: .
J: TRBJ1-5
DNA: TGTGCCAGCAGTTACTCTGACGGGGGAAACCAGCCCCAGCATTTT
CDR3: CASSYSDGGNQPQHF

V: TRBV24-1
size: few
D: .
J: TRBJ2-7
DNA: TGTGCCAGCAGCCGCGGGGAGAGCTCCTACGAGCAGTACTTC
CDR3: CASSRGESSYEQYF

V: TRBV15
size: many
D: TRBD1
J: TRBJ1-2
DNA: TGTGCCACCAGCAGAGGAACGGGGACAGACTACACCTTC
CDR3: CATSRGTGTDYTF

V: TRBV2
size: many
D: TRBD1
J: TRBJ1-5
DNA: TGTGCCAGCAGGGATACAGGGGTCAATCAGCCCCAGCATTTT
CDR3: CASRDTGVNQPQHF

V: TRBV19
size: .
D: .
J: TRBJ1-4
DNA: TGTGCCAGTAGTACACAAATCTCTTCTGAAAAACTGTTTTTT
CDR3: CASSTQISSEKLFF

V: TRBV18
size: .
D: .
J: TRBJ1-2
DNA: TGTGCCAGCTCACCTGATGAGGGACGGCTCTATGGCTACACCTTC
CDR3: CASSPDEGRLYGYTF

V: TRBV11-2
size: few
D: .
J: TRBJ2-7
DNA: TGTGCCAGCAGCTCCCTGGCCGACACCGGGAACTACGTGCAGTACTTC
CDR3: CASSSLADTGNYVQYF

V: TRBV14
size: .
D: .
J: TRBJ1-1
DNA: TGTGCCAGCAGCCAAGGGACGGTGGGTGCTTTCTTT
CDR3: CASSQGTVGAFF

V: TRBV29-1
size: .
D: TRBD1
J: TRBJ1-2
DNA: TGCAGCTCTGGGACAGGGTATTATGGCTACACCTTC
CDR3: CSSGTGYYGYTF

V: TRBV11-3
size: .
D: TRBD1
J: TRBJ2-7
DNA: TGTGCCAGCAGTCTGGGACAGGGAGTCTACGAGCAGTACTTC
CDR3: CASSLGQGVYEQYF

V: TRBV29-1
size: once
D: .
J: TRBJ2-1
DNA: TGCAGCGTTGAAGGGGCCCCGGGGCCGGCGGTCTACAATGAGCAGTTCTTC
CDR3: CSVEGAPGPAVYNEQFF

V: TRBV5-1
size: few
D: .
J: TRBJ1-3
DNA: TGCGCCAGCAGCTTGGACGGGGGAAGTGGAAACACCATATATTTT
CDR3: CASSLDGGSGNTIYF

V: TRBV9
size: few
D: .
J: TRBJ2-6
DNA: TGTGCCAGCAGCGTAGAACCTTATACCCGCTCTGGGGCCAACGTCCTGACTTTC
CDR3: CASSVEPYTRSGANVLTF

V: TRBV7-3
size: many
D: TRBD2
J: TRBJ2-3
DNA: TGTGCCAGCAGCTTGGGACTAGCGGGATCGGATACGCAGTATTTT
CDR3: CASSLGLAGSDTQYF

V: TRBV4-2
size: few
D: .
J: TRBJ1-3
DNA: TGTGCCAGCAGCCAAGATATCCTCTCTGGAAACACCATATATTTT
CDR3: CASSQDILSGNTIYF

V: TRBV6-1
size: .
D: .
J: TRBJ1-1
DNA: TGTGCCAGCAGGGATCGACCGGGACTAGGGAACACTGAAGCTTTCTTT
CDR3: CASRDRPGLGNTEAFF

V: TRBV2
size: many
D: TRBD1
J: TRBJ2-7
DNA: TGTGCCAGCACTCTAGGGGGCCAGGGAAGCCACGAGCAGTACTTC
CDR3: CASTLGGQGSHEQYF

V: TRBV25-1
size: .
D: .
J: TRBJ1-3
DNA: TGTGCCAGCAGTTTTGGATGGGACGGTGATCACACCATATATTTT
CDR3: CASSFGWDGDHTIYF

V: TRBV19
size: .
D: TRBD2
J: TRBJ2-1
DNA: TGTGCCAGTACATCACGGGCGGGGACTAGCGGGAGTAGCTATGAGCAGTTCTTC
CDR3: CASTSRAGTSGSSYEQFF

V: TRBV29-1
size: .
D: .
J: TRBJ2-6
DNA: TGCAGCGTTGATTACAGGGACACTGGGGCCAACGTCCTGACTTTC
CDR3: CSVDYRDTGANVLTF

V: TRBV6-5
size: few
D: TRBD2
J: TRBJ2-7
DNA: TGTGCCAGCAGTTACCTCCCCACGGGGGAGGGGGAGCAGTACTTC
CDR3: CASSYLPTGEGEQYF